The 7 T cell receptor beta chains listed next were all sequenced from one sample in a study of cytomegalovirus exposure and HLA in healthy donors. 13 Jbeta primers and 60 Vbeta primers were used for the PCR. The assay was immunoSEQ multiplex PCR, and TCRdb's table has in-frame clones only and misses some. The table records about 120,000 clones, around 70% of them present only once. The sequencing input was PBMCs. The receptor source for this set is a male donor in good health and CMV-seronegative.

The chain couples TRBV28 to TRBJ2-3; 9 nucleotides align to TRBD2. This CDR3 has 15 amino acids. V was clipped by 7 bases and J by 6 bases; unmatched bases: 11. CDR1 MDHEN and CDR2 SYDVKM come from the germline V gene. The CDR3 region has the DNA TGTGCCAGCACCCTTAGCGGGAGCTTCACGGATACGCAGTATTTT. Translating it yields CASTLSGSFTDTQYF.

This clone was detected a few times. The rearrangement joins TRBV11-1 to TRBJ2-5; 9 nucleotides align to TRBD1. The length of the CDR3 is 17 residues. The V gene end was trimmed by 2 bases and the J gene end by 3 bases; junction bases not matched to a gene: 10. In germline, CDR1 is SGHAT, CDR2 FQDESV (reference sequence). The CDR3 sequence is CASSLQGGTGRKETQYF. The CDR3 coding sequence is TGTGCCAGCAGCTTACAAGGTGGGACAGGGAGGAAAGAGACCCAGTACTTC.

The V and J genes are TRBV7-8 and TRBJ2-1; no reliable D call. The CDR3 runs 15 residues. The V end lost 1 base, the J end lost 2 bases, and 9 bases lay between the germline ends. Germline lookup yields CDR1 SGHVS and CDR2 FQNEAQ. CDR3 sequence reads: CASSLVAGTYNEQFF. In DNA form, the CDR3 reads TGTGCCAGCAGCTTAGTCGCAGGAACCTACAATGAGCAGTTCTTC.

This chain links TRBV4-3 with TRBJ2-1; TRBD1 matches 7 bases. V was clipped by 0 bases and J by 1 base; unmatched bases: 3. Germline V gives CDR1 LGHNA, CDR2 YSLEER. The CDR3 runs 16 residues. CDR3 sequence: CASSQDWTGSYNEQFF. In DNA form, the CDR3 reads TGCGCCAGCAGCCAAGATTGGACAGGATCCTACAATGAGCAGTTCTTC.

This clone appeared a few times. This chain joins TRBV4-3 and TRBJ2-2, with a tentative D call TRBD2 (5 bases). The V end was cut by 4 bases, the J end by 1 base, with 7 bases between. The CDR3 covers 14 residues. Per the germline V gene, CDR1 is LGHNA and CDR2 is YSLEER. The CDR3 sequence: CASSRERNTGELFF. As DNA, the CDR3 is TGCGCCAGCAGCCGGGAGAGGAACACCGGGGAGCTGTTTTTT.

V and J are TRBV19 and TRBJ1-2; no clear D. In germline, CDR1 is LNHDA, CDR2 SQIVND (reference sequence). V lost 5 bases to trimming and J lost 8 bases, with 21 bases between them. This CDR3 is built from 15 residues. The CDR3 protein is CASSPAAGPVTGYTF. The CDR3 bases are TGTGCCAGTAGTCCGGCGGCGGGTCCGGTTACCGGCTACACCTTC.

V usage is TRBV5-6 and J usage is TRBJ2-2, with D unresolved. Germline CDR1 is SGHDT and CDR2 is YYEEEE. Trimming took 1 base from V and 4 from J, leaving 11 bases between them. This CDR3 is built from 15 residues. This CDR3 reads CASSLPGSPTGELFF. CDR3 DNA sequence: TGTGCCAGCAGCTTGCCCGGGTCACCCACCGGGGAGCTGTTTTTT.